The rows below give T cell receptor beta chains drawn from one sample of a study of neurological immune-mediated disorders. TCRdb reanalysed the 5' RACE reads using MiXCR and keeps one entry per CDR3 protein. In the table there are about 79,000 distinct CDR3 sequences, around 14% of which are singletons. Sequenced sample: PBMCs. These receptor sequences come from a woman aged 50 to 60 in good health. CDR3s include the opening cysteine and the closing phenylalanine or tryptophan. A D gene is named only where the DNA matches it firmly. Some rows mark clone size as missing; the rest say once, few, many or name a class of expanded clone.

j_gene | v_gene | d_gene | abundance | CDR3nt | CDR3aa
TRBJ2-3 | TRBV15 | TRBD2 | many | TGTGCCACCAGCAATTTGGGAGGGAACACAGATACGCAGTATTTT | CATSNLGGNTDTQYF
TRBJ1-1 | TRBV3-1 | . | many | TGTGCCAGCAGCCGCAGCGGGGCGAGGGGCACTGAAGCTTTCTTT | CASSRSGARGTEAFF
TRBJ2-3 | TRBV7-2 | . | medium-sized | TGTGCCAGCAGCCTCGATGAAGGGAGCACAGATACGCAGTATTTT | CASSLDEGSTDTQYF
TRBJ1-5 | TRBV6-5 | TRBD1 | many | TGTGCCAGCAGCTCATATGGACAGGGGGTCGGTCAGCCCCAGCATTTT | CASSSYGQGVGQPQHF
TRBJ2-5 | TRBV5-1 | . | many | TGCGCCAGCAGCCCAAGGGCCGCCCGGGAGACCCAGTACTTC | CASSPRAARETQYF
TRBJ2-7 | TRBV27 | . | many | TGTGCCAGCAGTTTATGGGGGGTGCCGTCAAACGAGCAGTACTTC | CASSLWGVPSNEQYF
TRBJ2-1 | TRBV18 | TRBD2 | . | TGTGCCAGCTCAACACGACTAGCGGGACACTACAATGAGCAGTTCTTC | CASSTRLAGHYNEQFF
TRBJ1-5 | TRBV5-1 | . | many | TGCGCCAGCAGCCTGCGGGAGCCCCAGCATTTT | CASSLREPQHF
TRBJ1-5 | TRBV20-1 | . | many | TGCAGTGCTAGAGACGGGGTTGGGAATCAGCCCCAGCATTTT | CSARDGVGNQPQHF
TRBJ1-2 | TRBV14 | TRBD1 | many | TGTGCCAGCAGCCGGGGACAGATCTATGGCTACACCTTC | CASSRGQIYGYTF
TRBJ2-2 | TRBV5-1 | . | many | TGCGCCAGCAGCTTGGGTGGGACCGACACCGGGGAGCTGTTTTTT | CASSLGGTDTGELFF
TRBJ2-1 | TRBV14 | . | many | TGTGCCAGCAGCCACGGACGAGAGCAGTTCTTC | CASSHGREQFF
TRBJ2-3 | TRBV2 | . | once | TGTGCCAGCAGTGAAAGGGTCTCTTATACGCAGTATTTT | CASSERVSYTQYF
TRBJ1-1 | TRBV5-1 | . | many | TGCGCCAGCAGCAACAGTACCCTCGGCACTGAAGCTTTCTTT | CASSNSTLGTEAFF
TRBJ1-4 | TRBV12-3/TRBV12-4 | . | many | TGTGCCAGCAGTCCAAGTTATGAAAAACTGTTTTTT | CASSPSYEKLFF
TRBJ1-1 | TRBV20-1 | . | many | TGCAGTGCTAGAGATTCGGGTAGAGGCACTGAAGCTTTCTTT | CSARDSGRGTEAFF
TRBJ1-1 | TRBV5-1 | . | few | TGCGCCAGCAGCTTATCAGCCGGGGACACTGAAGCTTTCTTT | CASSLSAGDTEAFF
TRBJ1-6 | TRBV15 | . | many | TGTGCCACCAGCAGAGATCTTGGAAGAATTTCACCCCTCCACTTT | CATSRDLGRISPLHF
TRBJ2-7 | TRBV28 | . | many | TGTGCCAGCAGCCGAGGACAGCTACCCTACGAGCAGTACTTC | CASSRGQLPYEQYF
TRBJ2-7 | TRBV21-1 | . | . | TGTGCCAGCAGCAAAGGATATGCGGGTAGGGAAGGCCTATACGAGCAGTACTTC | CASSKGYAGREGLYEQYF